A single T cell receptor beta chain is shown here with its context. Trimming took 4 bases from V and 4 from J; bases not matched to a gene: 5. Germline V gene data show CDR1 as MNHEY and CDR2 as SVGEGT. The CDR3 contains 15 residues. This entry is derived from a study of T cell responses to AZD1222 COVID-19 vaccine. Sequencing used immunoSEQ multiplex PCR; TCRdb keeps in-frame clones, though not all of them. The data contain 90,000 to 120,000 clones, approximately 90% of them singletons. This receptor was identified in an adult in good health. V usage is TRBV6-2 or TRBV6-3 and J usage is TRBJ2-7; TRBD1 matches 12 bases. Sample: peripheral blood, taken on day 0 of AZD1222 vaccination. CDR3 in DNA: TGTGCCAGCAGTTCCGAGGGACAGGGGGCTTACGAGCAGTACTTC. Protein: CASSSEGQGAYEQYF.